This TCR beta chain was recorded in a study of T cells in localized non-small cell lung cancer (dated by TCRdb to about 2020). Study-wide context: Comparing tumors with uninvolved tumor-adjacent lungs, the study looked at the T cell repertoires of hundreds of patients with early-stage NSCLC. The cohort was made up of a few hundred treatment-naive NSCLC patients whose localized lung tumors had been resected. NSCLC patients had a mean age of approximately 72 years, and around 130 were male and nearly 110 female. The research as a whole found: Because multi-region tumor sequencing was not performed, intratumor heterogeneity could not be ruled out. A median of roughly 58 of the top 100 tumor clones were detected in paired uninvolved adjacent lung, and around 30 of these tumor clones were also found among the top 100 clones of the paired uninvolved adjacent lung. Higher T cell density in blood was associated with longer overall survival, whereas higher clonality in adjacent lung was associated with shorter survival. Uninvolved tumor-adjacent lung showed the highest T cell clonality, higher than tumor, which suggests more focused antigenic responses in the adjacent lung. Since the design was exploratory, TCR variables were selected using unadjusted p-values with no false-discovery rate correction.

Reading the germline V gene gives CDR1 LGHNT and CDR2 FRNRAP. The CDR3 covers 15 residues, taking in both the cysteine and the phenylalanine. Here the CDR3 DNA is all that survives: 45 bases in frame from base 1. V and J lose 0 bases and 4 bases, and a span of 11 bases separates them. As regards this clone: The antigen it recognizes is unknown. One base away there is no much larger clone; base qualities are not given.

The immunoSEQ Assay was used to sequence TCR beta CDR3 regions from DNA. As for the original processing: T cell density was computed as TCR beta template counts normalized to usable DNA estimated by amplifying housekeeping genes. The preseqR package was used to estimate richness by extrapolating to 400,000 templates for PBMC samples and to 120,000 templates for tissue samples. Clonality was calculated as one minus Pielou's evenness. Tissue-enriched TCRs were identified through differential abundance testing performed on productive amino-acid clonotypes, with a minimum total count of 5 and an alpha of 0.1. The Jaccard Index and the Morisita Overlap Index were used to measure how much the repertoires overlapped between compartments. GLIPH grouped TCR beta CDR3s together with public tetramer-defined viral CDR3s, and a viral motif had to include at least three viral sequences and show V-gene enrichment. TCRdb holds this immuneACCESS table with in-frame rearrangements only. Some clones are missing; in checked studies, unresolved V genes explain under half, and the rest has no known cause. V and J calls and clone size are those listed in that table; D and trimming were worked out from the DNA. The sample yields 90,000 to 100,000 clones; approximately 91% were counted once. Together, the top ten hold roughly 4.3% of the sample.

At diagnosis, tumor, uninvolved tumor-adjacent lung and peripheral blood were collected and then preserved as a mix of FFPE and fresh-frozen material. Blood samples were analyzed as peripheral blood mononuclear cells for TCR repertoire profiling. The chain uses TRBV12-5 and TRBJ2-3, and perhaps TRBD2 as D gene, on 6 matching bases. This clonotype was sampled from a woman between 40 and 69 years old with stage II squamous cell lung carcinoma. This material consisted of PBMCs, taken before any cancer treatment. Here is the DNA: TGTGCTAGTGGTTTGGTACTTGGAGGGTCAGATACGCAGTATTTT. Translated, it gives CASGLVLGGSDTQYF.